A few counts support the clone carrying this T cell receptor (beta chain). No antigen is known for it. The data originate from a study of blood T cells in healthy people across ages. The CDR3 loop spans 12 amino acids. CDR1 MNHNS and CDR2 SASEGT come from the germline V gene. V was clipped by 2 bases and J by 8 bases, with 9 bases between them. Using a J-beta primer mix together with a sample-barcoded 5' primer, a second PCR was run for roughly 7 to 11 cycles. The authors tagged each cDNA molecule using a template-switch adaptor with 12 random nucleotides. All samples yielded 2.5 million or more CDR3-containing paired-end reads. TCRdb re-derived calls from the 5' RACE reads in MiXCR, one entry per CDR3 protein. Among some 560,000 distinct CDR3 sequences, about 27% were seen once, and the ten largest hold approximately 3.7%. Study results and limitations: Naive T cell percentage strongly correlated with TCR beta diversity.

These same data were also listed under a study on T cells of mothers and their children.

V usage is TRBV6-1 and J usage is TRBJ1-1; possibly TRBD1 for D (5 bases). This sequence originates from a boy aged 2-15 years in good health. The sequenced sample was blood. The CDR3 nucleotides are TGTGCCAGCAGTGAAATGGAGGGGGAAGCTTTCTTT. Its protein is CASSEMEGEAFF.